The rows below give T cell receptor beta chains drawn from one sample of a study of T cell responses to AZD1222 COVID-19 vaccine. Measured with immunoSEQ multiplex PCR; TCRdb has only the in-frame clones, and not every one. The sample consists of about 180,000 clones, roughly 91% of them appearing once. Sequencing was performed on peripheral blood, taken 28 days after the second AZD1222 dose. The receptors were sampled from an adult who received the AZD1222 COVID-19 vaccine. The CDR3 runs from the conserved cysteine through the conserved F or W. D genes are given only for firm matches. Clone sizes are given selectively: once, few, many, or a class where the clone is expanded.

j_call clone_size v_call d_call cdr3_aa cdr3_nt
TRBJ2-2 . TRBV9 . CASSVRPDTGELFF TGTGCCAGCAGCGTTAGACCGGACACCGGGGAGCTGTTTTTT
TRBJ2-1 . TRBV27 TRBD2 CASSLRTLAGVDNEQFF TGTGCCAGCAGTTTACGTACACTAGCGGGAGTTGACAATGAGCAGTTCTTC
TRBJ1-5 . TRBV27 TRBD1 CASRGQGAWQPQHF TGTGCCAGCAGGGGACAGGGGGCCTGGCAGCCCCAGCATTTT
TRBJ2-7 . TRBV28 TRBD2 CASSTPLADASYEQYF TGTGCCAGCAGCACACCACTAGCGGACGCCTCCTACGAGCAGTACTTC
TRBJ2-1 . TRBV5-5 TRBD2 CASSFSSGSYNEQFF TGTGCCAGCAGCTTCTCCAGCGGGAGCTACAATGAGCAGTTCTTC
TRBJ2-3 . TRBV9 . CASRVEGGDTQYF TGTGCCAGCAGGGTCGAGGGGGGAGATACGCAGTATTTT
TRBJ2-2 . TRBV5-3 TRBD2 CARSCCGLAGPANTGELFF TGTGCCAGAAGCTGCTGCGGATTAGCGGGCCCAGCGAACACCGGGGAGCTGTTTTTT
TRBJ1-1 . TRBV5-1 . CASSLPGRNTEAFF TGCGCCAGCAGCTTGCCCGGGAGGAACACTGAAGCTTTCTTT
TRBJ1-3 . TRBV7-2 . CASSLAPASGNTIYF TGTGCCAGCAGCTTAGCGCCAGCCTCTGGAAACACCATATATTTT
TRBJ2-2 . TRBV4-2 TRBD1 CASSRTLRTGGENWGNTGELFF TGTGCCAGCAGCCGGACCCTCCGGACAGGGGGCGAAAATTGGGGGAACACCGGGGAGCTGTTTTTT
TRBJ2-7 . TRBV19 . CASSPGRAYEQYF TGTGCCAGTAGTCCCGGGCGAGCCTACGAGCAGTACTTC
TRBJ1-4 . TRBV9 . CASSPGAGNEKLFF TGTGCCAGCAGCCCGGGGGCAGGTAATGAAAAACTGTTTTTT
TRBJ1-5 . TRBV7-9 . CASSLGSTEYQPQHF TGTGCCAGCAGCTTAGGCTCGACAGAATATCAGCCCCAGCATTTT
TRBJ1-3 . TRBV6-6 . CASNPGSYSGNTIYF TGTGCCAGCAACCCGGGGTCTTACTCTGGAAACACCATATATTTT
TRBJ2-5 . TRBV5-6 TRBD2 CASSSLAAKETQYF TGTGCCAGCAGCTCGCTAGCGGCAAAAGAGACCCAGTACTTC
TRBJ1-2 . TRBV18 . CASSNQVMGQGTNYGYTF TGTGCCAGCTCTAACCAGGTGATGGGCCAGGGGACTAACTATGGCTACACCTTC
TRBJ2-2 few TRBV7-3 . CASSRANTGELFF TGTGCCAGCAGCAGGGCGAACACCGGGGAGCTGTTTTTT
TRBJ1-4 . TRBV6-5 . CASSYRGAHNEKLFF TGTGCCAGCAGTTACCGAGGGGCTCATAATGAAAAACTGTTTTTT
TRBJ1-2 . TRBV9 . CASSVAPDASYGYTF TGTGCCAGCAGCGTAGCCCCTGACGCGAGCTATGGCTACACCTTC
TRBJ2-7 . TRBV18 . CASSPARGYYEQYF TGTGCCAGCTCACCCGCCAGGGGATACTACGAGCAGTACTTC
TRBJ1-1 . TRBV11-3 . CASSLSGTPNTEAFF TGTGCCAGCAGCTTATCCGGGACACCGAACACTGAAGCTTTCTTT
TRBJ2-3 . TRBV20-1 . CSALGGGSQYF TGCAGTGCCCTCGGTGGGGGGTCGCAGTATTTT
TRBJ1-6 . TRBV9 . CASSPGQGNSPLHF TGTGCCAGCAGCCCCGGGCAGGGGAATTCACCCCTCCACTTT
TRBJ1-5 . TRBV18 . CASSPMSRVQPQHF TGTGCCAGCTCACCTATGTCCAGGGTTCAGCCCCAGCATTTT
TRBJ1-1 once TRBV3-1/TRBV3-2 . CASSQMPRNTEAFF TGTGCCAGCAGCCAGATGCCCAGGAACACTGAAGCTTTCTTT
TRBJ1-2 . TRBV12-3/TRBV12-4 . CASRKGSGYTF TGTGCCAGCAGGAAGGGGTCAGGCTACACCTTC
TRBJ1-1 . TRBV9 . CASSVEGGLGTEAFF TGTGCCAGCAGCGTAGAAGGGGGGCTCGGCACTGAAGCTTTCTTT
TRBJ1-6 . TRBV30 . CAWSVGQANSPLHF TGTGCCTGGAGTGTCGGGCAGGCCAATTCACCCCTCCACTTT
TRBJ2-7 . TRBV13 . CASSLVPTPTSYEQYF TGTGCCAGCAGCTTAGTCCCGACTCCAACCTCCTACGAGCAGTACTTC
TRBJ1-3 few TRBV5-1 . CASSTEAGNTIYF TGCGCCAGCAGCACAGAGGCCGGAAACACCATATATTTT
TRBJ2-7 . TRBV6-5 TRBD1 CASSYLRDRTYEQYF TGTGCCAGCAGTTACCTTAGGGACAGGACCTACGAGCAGTACTTC
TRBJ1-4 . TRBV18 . CASSLEIGSEKLFF TGTGCCAGCTCACTAGAGATCGGTTCGGAAAAACTGTTTTTT
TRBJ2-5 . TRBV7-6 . CASSPPGVIVTQYF TGTGCCAGCAGCCCCCCCGGTGTCATTGTGACCCAGTACTTC
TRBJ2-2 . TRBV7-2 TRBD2 CASSFQPGLAGNTGELFF TGTGCCAGCAGCTTCCAACCCGGACTAGCGGGGAACACCGGGGAGCTGTTTTTT
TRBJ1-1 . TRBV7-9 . CASSLTQKNTEAFF TGTGCCAGCAGCTTGACGCAGAAGAACACTGAAGCTTTCTTT
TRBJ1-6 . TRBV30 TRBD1 CAANLQGVENSPLHF TGTGCCGCGAACCTACAGGGGGTAGAGAATTCACCCCTCCACTTT
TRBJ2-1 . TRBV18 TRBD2 CASSPLSTSGGPGEQFF TGTGCCAGCTCACCACTTTCGACTAGCGGGGGGCCAGGTGAGCAGTTCTTC
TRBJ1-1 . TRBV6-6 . CASSYSPTGNTEAFF TGTGCCAGCAGTTACTCCCCGACAGGGAACACTGAAGCTTTCTTT
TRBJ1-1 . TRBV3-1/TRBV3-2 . CASSQEGGNEAFF TGTGCCAGCAGCCAAGAAGGGGGGAATGAAGCTTTCTTT
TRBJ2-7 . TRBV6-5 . CASSPQRSGSYEQYF TGTGCCAGCAGTCCCCAGCGGTCGGGCTCCTACGAGCAGTACTTC
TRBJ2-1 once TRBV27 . CASSLTNYNEQFF TGTGCCAGCAGTTTAACAAACTACAATGAGCAGTTCTTC
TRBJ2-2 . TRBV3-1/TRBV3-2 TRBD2 CASSQGLAGVGNTGELFF TGTGCCAGCAGCCAAGGGCTAGCGGGAGTCGGGAACACCGGGGAGCTGTTTTTT
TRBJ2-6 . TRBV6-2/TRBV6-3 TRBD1 CASSSPGQGLFSGANVLTF TGTGCCAGCAGTTCCCCGGGACAGGGCCTTTTCTCTGGGGCCAACGTCCTGACTTTC
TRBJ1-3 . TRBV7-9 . CASSFGTGASGNTIYF TGTGCCAGCAGCTTTGGAACAGGTGCCTCTGGAAACACCATATATTTT
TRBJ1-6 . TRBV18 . CASSPNDGVINSPLHF TGTGCCAGCTCACCCAACGACGGGGTAATAAATTCACCCCTCCACTTT
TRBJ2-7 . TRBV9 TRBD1 CASSPRQGVSYEQYF TGTGCCAGCAGCCCCCGACAGGGGGTCTCCTACGAGCAGTACTTC
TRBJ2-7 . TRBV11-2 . CASSSPTRPASGEQYF TGTGCCAGCAGCTCCCCGACTAGGCCCGCTTCGGGAGAGCAGTACTTC
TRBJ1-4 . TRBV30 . CAWSPTVATNEKLFF TGTGCCTGGTCCCCGACAGTTGCAACTAATGAAAAACTGTTTTTT
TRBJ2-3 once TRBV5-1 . CASSLEGSWRTSDTQYF TGCGCCAGCAGCTTGGAAGGGTCCTGGAGGACCTCAGATACGCAGTATTTT
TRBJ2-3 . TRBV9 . CASSFGTGSTDTQYF TGTGCCAGCAGTTTCGGGACGGGGAGCACAGATACGCAGTATTTT
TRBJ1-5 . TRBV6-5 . CASAETGINQPQHF TGTGCCAGCGCGGAAACAGGTATCAATCAGCCCCAGCATTTT
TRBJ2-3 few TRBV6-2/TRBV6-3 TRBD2 CASSYSLAGGSSTDTQYF TGTGCCAGCAGTTACTCGCTAGCGGGGGGCTCCAGCACAGATACGCAGTATTTT